This T cell receptor beta chain was retrieved from a study of control samples from healthy donors and cancer patients. The CDR3 is made up of 11 amino acids. With 2 bases removed from V and 12 bases from J, the gap between germline ends came to 8 bases. Germline loops: CDR1 MNHEY, CDR2 SMNVEV (reference sequence). Generated by immunoSEQ multiplex PCR, the TCRdb table keeps only in-frame clones and is missing some. This table holds approximately 120,000 clones, approximately 92% found once. This clonotype was obtained from a man older than 75 with head and neck cancer. The rearrangement links TRBV27 to TRBJ2-1; no clear D. Specimen: PBMCs. CDR3 in amino acids: CASSLGWRQFF. DNA of the CDR3: TGTGCCAGCAGTTTAGGGTGGCGGCAGTTCTTC.